This is a list of T cell receptor beta chains from one sample in a study of spatial heterogeneity in lung cancer. Via MiXCR, TCRdb re-called the 5' RACE reads, giving one row per CDR3 protein. The data contain 15,000 to 20,000 distinct CDR3 sequences, roughly 6.3% of them singletons. The input for sequencing was PBMCs, taken at follow-up. These receptors originate from a male donor with early-stage non-small cell lung cancer. Both conserved end residues are part of each CDR3. A D gene is named only where the DNA matches it firmly. Only some rows state a clone size, as once, few, many or a class for expanded clones.

d_call: NA
clone_size: many
v_call: TRBV6-6
j_call: TRBJ1-5
cdr3_nt: TGTGCCAGCGCACAGTTAAGCAATCAGCCCCAGCATTTT
cdr3_aa: CASAQLSNQPQHF

d_call: NA
clone_size: many
v_call: TRBV7-2
j_call: TRBJ2-7
cdr3_nt: TGTGCCAGCAGCCGGCGGGTAATAGAATACGAGCAGTACTTC
cdr3_aa: CASSRRVIEYEQYF

d_call: TRBD2
clone_size: many
v_call: TRBV11-2
j_call: TRBJ2-3
cdr3_nt: TGTGCCAGCAGCCGAACCGGGACTAGCGGAGTGACTAGCACAGATACGCAGTATTTT
cdr3_aa: CASSRTGTSGVTSTDTQYF

d_call: TRBD1
clone_size: many
v_call: TRBV27
j_call: TRBJ2-5
cdr3_nt: TGTGCCAGCAGTCCCTTAGGCGGACAGGGTCAAGAGACCCAGTACTTC
cdr3_aa: CASSPLGGQGQETQYF

d_call: NA
clone_size: many
v_call: TRBV11-3
j_call: TRBJ2-7
cdr3_nt: TGTGCCAGCAGCTTGGAGGAGAACTCCTACGAGCAGTACTTC
cdr3_aa: CASSLEENSYEQYF

d_call: NA
clone_size: many
v_call: TRBV10-2
j_call: TRBJ1-6
cdr3_nt: TGCGCCAGCAGGAGGGACCTGGGGGATTCACCCCTCCACTTT
cdr3_aa: CASRRDLGDSPLHF

d_call: NA
clone_size: NA
v_call: TRBV20-1
j_call: TRBJ1-3
cdr3_nt: TGCAGTGCTAGAGAGAGAAGCTCTGGAAACACCATATATTTT
cdr3_aa: CSARERSSGNTIYF

d_call: NA
clone_size: many
v_call: TRBV3-1
j_call: TRBJ2-5
cdr3_nt: TGTGCCAGCAGCCAAGATTTAAGGGTAGTATCGGAGACCCAGTACTTC
cdr3_aa: CASSQDLRVVSETQYF

d_call: TRBD1
clone_size: many
v_call: TRBV28
j_call: TRBJ1-1
cdr3_nt: TGTGCCAGCAGTTTACCGGGACAGAGGGACACTGAAGCTTTCTTT
cdr3_aa: CASSLPGQRDTEAFF

d_call: TRBD1
clone_size: many
v_call: TRBV27
j_call: TRBJ1-6
cdr3_nt: TGTGCCAGCAGTTTATGGGGGACAGGGGATTCACCCCTCCACTTT
cdr3_aa: CASSLWGTGDSPLHF

d_call: NA
clone_size: many
v_call: TRBV3-1
j_call: TRBJ2-5
cdr3_nt: TGTGCCAGCAGCCAAGTTCCAGCGGACCCCGGAAAGACCCAGTACTTC
cdr3_aa: CASSQVPADPGKTQYF

d_call: NA
clone_size: many
v_call: TRBV5-4
j_call: TRBJ2-1
cdr3_nt: TGTGCCAGCAGCTTGAGCTGGAGCTCCTACAATGAGCAGTTCTTC
cdr3_aa: CASSLSWSSYNEQFF

d_call: NA
clone_size: many
v_call: TRBV7-8
j_call: TRBJ1-4
cdr3_nt: TGTGCCAGCAGCGAGGGACAACCGTGGGAAAAACTGTTTTTT
cdr3_aa: CASSEGQPWEKLFF

d_call: NA
clone_size: medium-sized
v_call: TRBV4-2
j_call: TRBJ1-4
cdr3_nt: TGTGCCAGCAGCCAAGAGGGGGAAAAACTGTTTTTT
cdr3_aa: CASSQEGEKLFF

d_call: NA
clone_size: many
v_call: TRBV7-9
j_call: TRBJ2-6
cdr3_nt: TGTGCCATTTTAAGGGGCGCTGGGGCCAACGTCCTGACTTTC
cdr3_aa: CAILRGAGANVLTF

d_call: TRBD1
clone_size: medium-sized
v_call: TRBV6-5
j_call: TRBJ2-1
cdr3_nt: TGTGCCAGCAGAATTAACAGGGGAAGTGAGCAGTTCTTC
cdr3_aa: CASRINRGSEQFF

d_call: NA
clone_size: few
v_call: TRBV6-2/TRBV6-3
j_call: TRBJ2-1
cdr3_nt: TGTGCCAGCAGTTCGATTCGGGAAGGACGGGAGCAGTTCTTC
cdr3_aa: CASSSIREGREQFF

d_call: TRBD1
clone_size: many
v_call: TRBV4-3
j_call: TRBJ2-7
cdr3_nt: TGCGCCAGCAGCCGCGACAACAGGGGTTGGGACGAGCAGTACTTC
cdr3_aa: CASSRDNRGWDEQYF

d_call: NA
clone_size: many
v_call: TRBV7-6
j_call: TRBJ1-1
cdr3_nt: TGTGCCAGCGGGGCCGACAGGAACACTGAAGCTTTCTTT
cdr3_aa: CASGADRNTEAFF

d_call: TRBD2
clone_size: many
v_call: TRBV2
j_call: TRBJ2-1
cdr3_nt: TGTGCCAGCAGTCAAAATCTAGCGGGAGGCGATGAGCAGTTCTTC
cdr3_aa: CASSQNLAGGDEQFF

d_call: NA
clone_size: many
v_call: TRBV20-1
j_call: TRBJ2-1
cdr3_nt: TGCAGTTCACAAAGAAATGAGCAGTTCTTC
cdr3_aa: CSSQRNEQFF

d_call: NA
clone_size: medium-sized
v_call: TRBV3-1
j_call: TRBJ2-2
cdr3_nt: TGTGCCAGCAGCCAAGATTCAGGGGAAGGAGGGGAGCTGTTTTTT
cdr3_aa: CASSQDSGEGGELFF

d_call: TRBD2
clone_size: many
v_call: TRBV5-1
j_call: TRBJ2-1
cdr3_nt: TGCGCCAGCAGCTTGTGGCCCGGGAGGGCTCGAAACGGGGATGAGCAGTTCTTC
cdr3_aa: CASSLWPGRARNGDEQFF

d_call: NA
clone_size: many
v_call: TRBV4-1
j_call: TRBJ2-2
cdr3_nt: TGCGCCAGCAGCCAAAGACTGGCAAGGAACACCGGGGAGCTGTTTTTT
cdr3_aa: CASSQRLARNTGELFF

d_call: NA
clone_size: few
v_call: TRBV5-6
j_call: TRBJ2-5
cdr3_nt: TGTGCCAGCAGCCCGACACCCTCGGGGACCCAGTACTTC
cdr3_aa: CASSPTPSGTQYF

d_call: TRBD1
clone_size: many
v_call: TRBV20-1
j_call: TRBJ1-4
cdr3_nt: TGCAGTGTCAGACAGGGGACTAATGAAAAACTGTTTTTT
cdr3_aa: CSVRQGTNEKLFF

d_call: TRBD1
clone_size: many
v_call: TRBV28
j_call: TRBJ2-2
cdr3_nt: TGTGCCACCGTTTCCCCGGGACAGGGGGCCGGGGAGCTGTTTTTT
cdr3_aa: CATVSPGQGAGELFF

d_call: NA
clone_size: medium-sized
v_call: TRBV29-1
j_call: TRBJ1-5
cdr3_nt: TGCAGCGTTGGGGGGGGCGGAAGCAATCAGCCCCAGCATTTT
cdr3_aa: CSVGGGGSNQPQHF

d_call: NA
clone_size: many
v_call: TRBV29-1
j_call: TRBJ2-7
cdr3_nt: TGCAGCGTTGGGTCAGGGTCGGCCTACGAGCAGTACTTC
cdr3_aa: CSVGSGSAYEQYF

d_call: NA
clone_size: many
v_call: TRBV2
j_call: TRBJ2-7
cdr3_nt: TGTGCCAGCGGTGGGCAGTTCTCCCATGAGCAGTACTTC
cdr3_aa: CASGGQFSHEQYF

d_call: NA
clone_size: many
v_call: TRBV23-1
j_call: TRBJ2-7
cdr3_nt: TGCGCCAGCAGTCTCGAGAAGGACGAGCAGTACTTC
cdr3_aa: CASSLEKDEQYF

d_call: NA
clone_size: NA
v_call: TRBV12-3/TRBV12-4
j_call: TRBJ2-7
cdr3_nt: TGTGCCAGCAGCCAGACGGAATCCTACGAGCAGTACTTC
cdr3_aa: CASSQTESYEQYF

d_call: NA
clone_size: many
v_call: TRBV23-1
j_call: TRBJ2-3
cdr3_nt: TGCGCCAGCAGAGGACAGACAGATACGCAGTATTTT
cdr3_aa: CASRGQTDTQYF

d_call: TRBD2
clone_size: few
v_call: TRBV12-3/TRBV12-4
j_call: TRBJ2-5
cdr3_nt: TGTGCCAGCAAAAAGGGGACTAGCGGGGAGACCCAGTACTTC
cdr3_aa: CASKKGTSGETQYF

d_call: NA
clone_size: NA
v_call: TRBV7-9
j_call: TRBJ2-1
cdr3_nt: TGTGCCAGCAGCTTAGCAAGCTCAGGGGAGGGGTGGGCCAATGAGCAGTTCTTC
cdr3_aa: CASSLASSGEGWANEQFF

d_call: NA
clone_size: medium-sized
v_call: TRBV28
j_call: TRBJ2-7
cdr3_nt: TGTGCCAGCCTCAACAGGGCGGCCTCCTACGAGCAGTACTTC
cdr3_aa: CASLNRAASYEQYF